This T cell receptor (beta chain) was found in a study of neurological immune-mediated disorders. This clonotype was picked up many times. TCRdb reprocessed the 5' RACE reads via MiXCR and lists one record per CDR3 protein. The sample includes approximately 90,000 distinct CDR3 sequences, roughly 4% seen only once; the top ten take about 6%. The CDR3 totals 17 residues. After removal of 1 base from V and 1 base from J, the junction contained 9 bases not matched to a gene. CDR1 and CDR2 from the germline V gene are DFQATT and SNEGSKA (reference sequence). The sequenced material came from PBMCs. J is TRBJ1-1 and V is TRBV20-1, with 10 bases matching TRBD1. The receptor's source is a woman between 18 and 30 years old with multiple sclerosis. DNA for the CDR3: TGCAGTGCTAGAGGCTTATTGGGACAGGGGACGAACACTGAAGCTTTCTTT. It translates to CSARGLLGQGTNTEAFF.